This T cell receptor (beta chain) was profiled in a study of OX40 agonist ivuxolimab in advanced cancers. Sampling times: baseline, cycle 4 day 1, cycle 7 day 1. Sequencing used immunoSEQ multiplex PCR; TCRdb keeps in-frame clones, though not all of them. The sample contains 74,000 or so clones, roughly 90% of which appear only once. CDR3 length: 14 amino acids. Germline loops: CDR1 SGHRS, CDR2 YFSETQ. Germline trimming cut 3 bases from V and 4 bases from J; bases unmatched to any gene: 2. The input for sequencing was CD4+ or CD8+ T cells sorted from blood, taken in a trial of the OX40 agonist ivuxolimab. The receptor was isolated from an adult with an advanced solid tumor such as melanoma, head and neck, liver or kidney cancer. This chain links TRBV5-1 with TRBJ2-5, with 11 positions matching TRBD1. The CDR3 sequence: CASSSGTGGETQYF. DNA for the CDR3: TGCGCCAGCAGCTCCGGGACAGGGGGAGAGACCCAGTACTTC.